This TCR beta chain emerged from a study of beta chain features in type 1 diabetes. Study context: Sorted cells examined across all samples numbered 107,917,701. Regarding the study as a whole: Since sequencing was performed on cDNA, cells with high TCR expression could be over-represented. Shorter TCRB CDR3s, moderately but significantly so, marked every one of the four CD4+ subsets in Type 1 diabetes patients.

The germline gives CDR1 SGHDT, CDR2 YYEEEE. This CDR3 contains 15 residues. V shed 4 bases, J shed 2 bases, and the junction held 6 bases outside the gene matches. This clone turned up a few times. Its antigen is not identified. Sequencing targeted expressed TCRB transcripts, as all isolated RNA had been reverse transcribed. The assay was immunoSEQ multiplex PCR, and TCRdb's table has in-frame clones only and misses some. The data hold more than 150,000 clones, with about 10% observed a single time. By way of CD45RO/CCR7/CD25/CD127/CD95/CD27, the CD4+ regulatory, stem cell-like memory, central memory and naive cells were sorted. In all sorted populations, purity surpassed 95%.

The clonotype comes from a young woman with type 1 diabetes. The chain joins TRBV5-6 to TRBJ2-1; 7 bases are a match to TRBD2. The sample consisted of central memory CD4+ T cells from blood. CDR3 bases: TGTGCCAGCAGCCTGGGAGGGCTAGCCTACAATGAGCAGTTCTTC. Translated, it gives CASSLGGLAYNEQFF.